Below, 16 T cell receptor beta chains from the same sample are listed, as sequenced in a study of T cell repertoires in cytomegalovirus infection. MiXCR was run by TCRdb on the reads, yielding one entry per CDR3 protein. Here the sample spans about 770,000 distinct CDR3 sequences, 25% to 30% being singletons. These TCRs' antigens remain unknown. The specimen comprised cultured CD8+ T cells from PBMCs, sampled from culture after CMV antigen stimulation. Receptors were obtained from a human donor in good health (CMV status not recorded). Some clones in this sample may be carry-over from other donors' samples.

At least ten counts were recorded for this clonotype. V usage is TRBV7-3 and J usage is TRBJ2-4, with D uncertain. Germline CDR1 and CDR2: SGHTA and FQGTGA. Trimming pared 4 bases from V and 6 bases from J, leaving 13 bases between. The length of the CDR3 is 14 residues. The CDR3 loop is CASSSVGPANIQYF. The DNA of the CDR3 is TGTGCCAGCAGCTCCGTAGGACCTGCAAACATTCAGTACTTC.

This clonotype was found a few times. The chain combines TRBV27 with TRBJ2-1; 7 bases are a match to TRBD2. This CDR3 is built from 13 residues. The V gene end was trimmed by 6 bases and the J gene end by 8 bases; junction bases not matched to a gene: 7. The germline gives CDR1 MNHEY, CDR2 SMNVEV (reference sequence). CDR3 residues: CASSGGLQDEQFF. The CDR3 DNA sequence: TGTGCCAGCAGCGGGGGACTACAGGATGAGCAGTTCTTC.

In this sample, this clonotype turned up a few times. The chain combines TRBV12-3 or TRBV12-4 with TRBJ1-6, with a possible D match to TRBD1 (6 bases). Deletions cut 5 bases from V and 0 bases from J, with 11 bases between. The CDR3 is 16 amino acids. CDR3 sequence (DNA): TGTGCCAGCAGTCGACAGGCTAGCTCCTATAATTCACCCCTCCACTTT. Its translation: CASSRQASSYNSPLHF.

This clonotype appeared once. The V gene is TRBV19, the J gene TRBJ1-5; 7 bases map to TRBD1. CDR3 length: 16 residues. Germline V CDR1 and CDR2: LNHDA, SQIVND (reference sequence). The ends lost 9 bases at V and 2 bases at J; junction bases unmatched: 13. DNA of the CDR3: TGTGCCAGCGCTGACAGGGTGCTCTATGGCAATCAGCCCCAGCATTTT. Protein product: CASADRVLYGNQPQHF.

This clonotype was counted a few times. The chain joins TRBV7-9 to TRBJ2-5, with 8 bases that match TRBD1. The CDR3 covers 17 residues. The V gene's germline CDR1 is SEHNR and CDR2 FQNEAQ (reference sequence). The V gene end was trimmed by 6 bases and the J gene end by 5 bases; junction bases not matched to a gene: 17. The CDR3: CASSFFPPQGVEETQYF. The CDR3 DNA sequence: TGTGCCAGCAGTTTTTTTCCTCCACAGGGGGTTGAGGAGACCCAGTACTTC. The full variable domain, with the rest looked up from reference TRBV7-9 and TRBJ2-5, is DTGVSQNPRHKITKRGQNVTFRCDPISEHNRLYWYRQTLGQGPEFLTYFQNEAQLEKSRLLSDRFSAERPKGSFSTLEIQRTEQGDSAMYLCASSFFPPQGVEETQYFGPGTRLLVL.

This clonotype was seen only a few times. The V call is TRBV15, the J call TRBJ1-5; 10 bases match TRBD1. The CDR3 runs to 14 residues. Germline CDR1 is LNHNV and CDR2 is YYDKDF (reference sequence). Germline trimming cut 5 bases from V and 5 bases from J; bases unmatched to any gene: 3. The CDR3 nucleotides are TGTGCCACCAGCGCGACAGGGGGCTATCAGCCCCAGCATTTT. As protein: CATSATGGYQPQHF.

There are a few counts of this clonotype. The CDR3, as DNA: TGTGCCAGCAGTTTAAGGGTTCTAGCGGGGGGCAATGAGCAGTTCTTC. It is translated as CASSLRVLAGGNEQFF. The rearrangement uses TRBV27 and TRBJ2-1, with 11 bases that match TRBD2. This CDR3 has 16 amino acids. V lost 2 bases and J lost 6; bases outside the gene matches: 6. From germline, CDR1 is MNHEY and CDR2 SMNVEV (reference sequence).

The chain employs TRBV4-3 and TRBJ2-7; TRBD2 might be the D (6 bases). This CDR3 is built from 16 residues. The germline CDR1 and CDR2 sequences are LGHNA and YSLEER. The germline V and J ends were trimmed by 0 bases and 5 bases, with 17 bases remaining between them. CDR3 DNA: TGCGCCAGCAGCCAAGAGGCCCCAGGAGGGTTTAACGAGCAGTACGTC. It codes for CASSQEAPGGFNEQYV.

In its sample, this clonotype was seen a few times. The rearrangement links TRBV5-5 to TRBJ2-5; D is tentatively TRBD1 or TRBD2 (6 bases each). The germline V and J ends were trimmed by 3 bases and 5 bases, with 23 bases remaining between them. The CDR3 has 17 residues. The germline gives CDR1 SGHKS, CDR2 YYEKEE (reference sequence). The CDR3 reads CASSSSHRRGPGETQYF. In DNA, the CDR3 is TGTGCCAGCAGCTCTTCCCACCGTCGGGGGCCGGGGGAGACCCAGTACTTC. Full variable domain (rest looked up from reference TRBV5-5 and TRBJ2-5): DAGVTQSPTHLIKTRGQQVTLRCSPISGHKSVSWYQQVLGQGPQFIFQYYEKEERGRGNFPDRFSARQFPNYSSELNVNALLLGDSALYLCASSSSHRRGPGETQYFGPGTRLLVL.

Only a few counts were recorded for this clonotype. The rearrangement links TRBV4-1 to TRBJ2-5; D uncertain. The V and J ends lost 0 bases and 4 bases respectively, with 15 bases between them. Looked up from germline, CDR1 is MGHRA and CDR2 is YSYEKL. CDR3 length: 16 amino acids. The CDR3 region is CASSQEWYSSVETQYF. In nucleotides, the CDR3 is TGCGCCAGCAGCCAAGAATGGTACAGCTCGGTAGAGACCCAGTACTTC.

V usage is TRBV6-6 and J usage is TRBJ1-5; 11 positions agree with TRBD1. CDR1 MNHNY and CDR2 SVGAGI come from the germline V gene (reference sequence). This CDR3 has 15 amino acids. Trimming took 6 bases from V and 6 from J; bases not matched to a gene: 7. Here the CDR3 reads CASREGTGGGQPQHF. CDR3 in DNA: TGTGCCAGCAGGGAAGGGACAGGGGGAGGTCAGCCCCAGCATTTT.

This clonotype was detected only a few times. The V call is TRBV7-6, the J call TRBJ1-2; 11 positions agree with TRBD1. The CDR3 length is 17 residues. The V gene end was trimmed by 5 bases and the J gene end by 0 bases; junction bases not matched to a gene: 8. Looked up from germline, CDR1 is SGHVS and CDR2 is FNYEAQ. The CDR3 sequence is CASSLRDRGRANYGYTF. DNA of the CDR3: TGTGCCAGCAGCCTAAGGGACAGGGGGAGAGCTAACTATGGCTACACCTTC.

This clonotype was seen only a few times. This sequence joins TRBV10-3 and TRBJ1-1; weak D call: TRBD1 (6 bases). Germline V lookup: CDR1 ENHRY, CDR2 SYGVKD. The V end lost 2 bases, the J end lost 8 bases, and 15 bases lay between the germline ends. The CDR3 totals 14 residues. The CDR3 is CAISERGQLLEAFF. The DNA for the CDR3 is TGTGCCATCAGTGAGAGAGGACAGTTGTTGGAAGCTTTCTTT.

V usage is TRBV4-1 and J usage is TRBJ1-5; the D gene is possibly TRBD1 (6 bases). Germline CDR1 is MGHRA and CDR2 is YSYEKL. The CDR3 spans 16 residues. V was pared by 2 bases and J by 4 bases, with 15 bases between. The CDR3 bases are TGCGCCAGCAGCCAACTGGACAGTCTCGCTAATCAGCCCCAGCATTTT. Translating gives CASSQLDSLANQPQHF.

This clonotype was detected many times. The chain links TRBV7-9 to TRBJ1-1; 9 positions match TRBD1. Looked up from germline, CDR1 is SEHNR and CDR2 is FQNEAQ (reference sequence). The CDR3 sequence is 15 residues long. The J segment lost 0 bases and the V segment lost 6 bases, leaving 5 bases of the junction unmatched. CDR3 in amino acids: CASRTTGGMNTEAFF. The CDR3 bases are TGTGCCAGCAGGACGACAGGGGGTATGAACACTGAAGCTTTCTTT.

The CDR3 reads CASSWEAGVSPQHF. The DNA for the CDR3 is TGTGCCAGCAGCTGGGAGGCCGGGGTATCACCCCAGCATTTT. This sequence joins TRBV11-2 and TRBJ1-5, with D unclear. Germline assignment: CDR1 SGHAT and CDR2 FQNNGV. Trimming left V 4 bases short and J 10 bases short, with 17 bases between. The length of the CDR3 is 14 residues.